A single sample is the source of the 13 T cell receptor beta chains below, sequenced in a study of shared clonotypes between healthy human individuals. Assay: immunoSEQ multiplex PCR; the TCRdb copy retains only in-frame clones and omits some. The sample comprises about 680,000 clones, around 73% of which are singletons, and around 2% rests with the top ten. The sample consisted of memory CD4+ T cells sorted from blood. This sample's subset: CD45RA-negative fraction. The receptors shown here come from a woman aged 25 to 39 in good health.

This clone appeared a single time. The chain employs TRBV5-6 and TRBJ1-1; a possible D gene is TRBD1 (5 bases). Per germline, CDR1 SGHDT and CDR2 YYEEEE. The CDR3 runs 15 residues. Trimming shortened V by 7 bases and J by 5 bases, and 21 bases separated the two germline ends. The CDR3: CASLSYGGRLTEAFF. Here the CDR3 DNA reads TGTGCCAGCCTTAGCTATGGGGGAAGGTTGACTGAAGCTTTCTTT.

A few counts support this clone. The rearrangement links TRBV19 to TRBJ2-5; D is possibly TRBD1 (6 bases). The CDR3 loop spans 16 amino acids. V lost 6 bases and J 2 bases, leaving 19 bases between the germline ends. Germline V gives CDR1 LNHDA, CDR2 SQIVND (reference sequence). The CDR3 protein is CASRPQGRVGQETQYF. In nucleotides, the CDR3 is TGTGCCAGTAGACCTCAGGGGCGGGTCGGTCAAGAGACCCAGTACTTC.

This clone was counted a single time. The chain uses TRBV14 and TRBJ1-1; D perhaps matches TRBD1 (5 bases). The V end lost 3 bases, the J end lost 11 bases, and 16 bases lay between the germline ends. The CDR3 has 13 amino acids. Germline V lookup: CDR1 SGHDN, CDR2 FVKESK. The CDR3 nucleotides read TGTGCCAGCAGCCAGGGGCGACAGCGGCGGGCTTTCTTT. Residues: CASSQGRQRRAFF.

V usage is TRBV9 and J usage is TRBJ2-3, with D tentatively TRBD2 (6 bases). Trimming stripped 0 bases from V and 0 bases from J, with 8 bases between. From germline, CDR1 is SGDLS and CDR2 YYNGEE. This CDR3 spans 15 amino acids. The CDR3 sequence: CASSVELASTDTQYF. CDR3 coding DNA: TGTGCCAGCAGCGTAGAACTAGCTAGCACAGATACGCAGTATTTT.

The chain carries TRBV9 and TRBJ2-3, with D possibly matching TRBD1 (5 bases). This CDR3 has 17 amino acids. Trimming left V 0 bases short and J 3 bases short, with 17 bases between. Germline assignment: CDR1 SGDLS and CDR2 YYNGEE. CDR3 sequence reads: CASSVGLWGRVTDTQYF. DNA for the CDR3: TGTGCCAGCAGCGTAGGGCTTTGGGGCAGGGTGACAGATACGCAGTATTTT. Filled out from reference TRBV9 and TRBJ2-3, the complete variable domain reads DSGVTQTPKHLITATGQRVTLRCSPRSGDLSVYWYQQSLDQGLQFLIQYYNGEERAKGNILERFSAQQFPDLHSELNLSSLELGDSALYFCASSVGLWGRVTDTQYFGPGTRLTVL.

As regards this clone: Additional DNA sequences in this sample encode the identical CDR3. The chain carries TRBV29-1 and TRBJ2-1; D is perhaps TRBD2 (5 bases). The CDR3 has 14 amino acids. Trimming took off 2 bases at V and 4 bases at J, with 12 bases between the two ends. CDR1 is SQVTM and CDR2 is ANQGSEA in the germline V gene. CDR3 amino acids: CSVELLASYNEQFF. The DNA of the CDR3 is TGCAGCGTTGAATTGTTAGCGTCTTACAATGAGCAGTTCTTC.

CDR3 sequence (DNA): TGCGCCAGCAGCGAGACAACAGGGAGCACAGATACGCAGTATTTT. Protein: CASSETTGSTDTQYF. This rearrangement joins TRBV5-1 to TRBJ2-3, with TRBD1 as a possible D gene (6 bases). Germline CDR1 SGHRS, CDR2 YFSETQ. The V end was cut by 4 bases, the J end by 0 bases, with 12 bases between. The CDR3 sequence is 15 residues long.

CDR3 region: CASSPYDNTGELFF. The CDR3 DNA sequence: TGTGCCAGCTCACCCTACGATAACACCGGGGAGCTGTTTTTT. The chain has TRBV18 and TRBJ2-2; no clear D gene. Germline assignment: CDR1 KGHSH and CDR2 LQKENI. Trimming removed 3 bases at V and 2 bases at J, with 7 bases between. This CDR3 has 14 amino acids.

The chain recombines TRBV20-1 with TRBJ1-1; the D gene is possibly TRBD1 (5 bases). The CDR3 runs to 10 residues. From germline, CDR1 is DFQATT and CDR2 SNEGSKA (reference sequence). The CDR3 is CSPGYTEAFF. The CDR3 DNA sequence: TGCAGCCCAGGGTACACTGAAGCTTTCTTT.

The chain has TRBV28 and TRBJ2-1; unclear D gene. Trimming pared 3 bases from V and 5 bases from J, leaving 14 bases between. The germline V gene encodes CDR1 MDHEN and CDR2 SYDVKM. This CDR3 spans 15 amino acids. CDR3 in amino acids: CASSFAMGINNEQFF. The CDR3 DNA follows: TGTGCCAGCAGTTTCGCCATGGGGATTAACAATGAGCAGTTCTTC.

V is TRBV27 and J is TRBJ2-5; 8 nucleotides line up with TRBD2. CDR1 and CDR2 (germline): MNHEY, SMNVEV (reference sequence). The CDR3 is made up of 15 amino acids. V was pared by 6 bases and J by 4 bases, with 10 bases of the junction left unmatched. The CDR3 DNA is TGTGCCAGCAGGATTCCCCCGGGGGGGTCAGAGACCCAGTACTTC. Its protein product is CASRIPPGGSETQYF.

V usage is TRBV6-4 and J usage is TRBJ1-2, with 7 bases fitting TRBD1. Trimming removed 9 bases from V and 0 bases from J; junction bases left unmatched: 10. This CDR3 is 15 amino acids long. The germline V gene has CDR1 MRHNA and CDR2 SNTAGT. The CDR3 loop is CASDVRDRANYGYTF. The DNA for the CDR3 is TGTGCCAGTGACGTTCGGGACAGAGCTAACTATGGCTACACCTTC.

This chain joins TRBV27 and TRBJ2-7; no reliable D call. The germline CDR1 and CDR2 sequences are MNHEY and SMNVEV (reference sequence). Trimming shortened V by 0 bases and J by 4 bases, and 16 bases separated the two germline ends. CDR3 length: 16 residues. CDR3 amino acids: CASSLSNGRPSYEQYF. The CDR3 DNA reads TGTGCCAGCAGTTTATCGAATGGCAGGCCTTCGTACGAGCAGTACTTC.